The entry that follows covers one T cell receptor (beta chain) sequence. The data originate from a study of blood T cell repertoires in COVID-19. About the study: The samples span acute and convalescent COVID-19 from the United States, Italy and Spain. PBMCs, B-cell-depleted T cells, or T cells provided the cDNA or gDNA that made up the material.

CDR1 and CDR2 from the germline V gene are GTSNPN and SVGIG (reference sequence). The V end lost 1 base, the J end lost 4 bases, and 8 bases lay between the germline ends. This CDR3 contains 12 residues. In the source study's methods: Counts of nucleated cells, estimated from reference gene primer amplification, were obtained. This table comes from immunoSEQ multiplex PCR, and its TCRdb copy is limited to in-frame clones, with some not included. For V, J and clone size, that table is used; D and trimming come from the DNA. In the table there are roughly 82,000 clones, roughly 91% of which are singletons.

The chain couples TRBV30 to TRBJ2-7, with a tentative D call TRBD1 (6 bases). This receptor was identified in a woman in her forties or fifties in a cohort sampled during active COVID-19. Sequencing was carried out using peripheral blood. The CDR3 here is CAWSATGYEQYF. CDR3 sequence (DNA): TGTGCCTGGAGTGCCACAGGGTACGAGCAGTACTTC.